A single sample gave rise to the 21 T cell receptor beta chains below, sequenced in a study of T cells in Graves' hyperthyroidism and ophthalmopathy. TCR beta CDR3 sequences were amplified from RNA transcripts. The study used the HTBI primer set for a first-round RT-PCR of the TCR CDR3. TCRdb recomputed calls from the multiplex PCR reads with MiXCR, one row per CDR3 protein. This table holds 450,000 to 650,000 distinct CDR3 sequences, approximately 14% found once. Input material: blood. Source of these receptors: a woman aged 18-29 years with Graves' ophthalmopathy.

This clonotype turned up a few times. The genes are TRBV7-3 and TRBJ1-1; tentative D call: TRBD1 (5 bases). Trimming pared 1 base from V and 8 bases from J, leaving 17 bases between. Germline V CDR1 and CDR2: SGHTA, FQGTGA. The CDR3 contains 15 residues. In nucleotides, the CDR3 is TGTGCCAGCAGCTTAAACGGGGGATTGGGGGGGGAAGCTTTCTTT. Translated, it gives CASSLNGGLGGEAFF.

On this clonotype itself: Germline and junction disagree at one end, which may indicate a read error. The CDR3 loop is CASREGQVSSLTF. CDR3 coding DNA: TGTGCCAGCAGGGAAGGACAGGTGTCTTCCCTGACTTTC. This rearrangement joins TRBV6-1 to TRBJ2-6, with 7 bases matching TRBD1. Germline V gene lookup returns CDR1 MNHNS and CDR2 SASEGT. There are 13 residues in the CDR3.

This chain joins TRBV4-3 and TRBJ2-7; D perhaps matches TRBD2 (6 bases). The V gene lost 0 bases and the J gene lost 3 bases, with 21 bases spanning the gap. Germline loops: CDR1 LGHNA, CDR2 YSLEER. This CDR3 contains 18 residues. The CDR3 DNA is TGCGCCAGCAGCCAAGAGGCGGCGGGACCCCTGACAGTCTACGAGCAGTACTTC. Its translation is CASSQEAAGPLTVYEQYF.

This clonotype occurred many times. The V and J genes are TRBV4-1 and TRBJ1-5; D gene unclear. The CDR3 has 15 amino acids. Germline CDR1 MGHRA, CDR2 YSYEKL. The germline V and J ends were trimmed by 0 bases and 4 bases, with 10 bases remaining between them. CDR3 in DNA: TGCGCCAGCAGCCAAGACGCACGGAATAATCAGCCCCAGCATTTT. Encoded protein: CASSQDARNNQPQHF.

At least ten counts were recorded for this clonotype. This chain connects TRBV30 to TRBJ2-1; unclear D gene. The V end lost 2 bases, the J end lost 7 bases, and 6 bases lay between the germline ends. The germline CDR1 and CDR2 sequences are GTSNPN and SVGIG (reference sequence). This CDR3 region has 11 residues. The CDR3 nucleotides read TGTGCCTGGAGTCTTGTAAATGAGCAGTTCTTC. Its protein is CAWSLVNEQFF.

This clonotype was counted ten times or more. The V and J genes are TRBV12-3 or TRBV12-4 and TRBJ2-7; no clear D gene. Trimming pared 5 bases from V and 8 bases from J, leaving 13 bases between. The CDR3 has 12 amino acids. The CDR3 region has the DNA TGTGCCAGCAGTCTCACAGTATCGAAGCAGTACTTC. Translating gives CASSLTVSKQYF.

This clonotype was counted ten times or more. V is TRBV12-3 or TRBV12-4 and J is TRBJ2-1; no reliable D call. The germline V and J ends were trimmed by 6 bases and 2 bases, with 8 bases remaining between them. This CDR3 region has 13 residues. CDR3 residues: CASSKDAYNEQFF. The CDR3 DNA reads as TGTGCCAGCAGCAAGGACGCCTACAATGAGCAGTTCTTC.

This clonotype was seen ten or more times. V is TRBV19 and J is TRBJ1-1; tentative D call: TRBD1 (5 bases). The length of the CDR3 is 14 residues. Germline loops: CDR1 LNHDA, CDR2 SQIVND (reference sequence). Trimming shortened V by 8 bases and J by 0 bases, and 13 bases separated the two germline ends. CDR3 sequence reads: CASWKRGLNTEAFF. Here the CDR3 DNA reads TGTGCCAGTTGGAAGCGGGGCTTGAACACTGAAGCTTTCTTT.

This clonotype was counted many times. The chain is built from TRBV12-3 or TRBV12-4 and TRBJ1-1; no firm D call. V lost 3 bases and J lost 1, with 3 bases in between. The CDR3 spans 12 residues. The CDR3 region is CASSLKNTEAFF. CDR3 sequence (DNA): TGTGCCAGCAGTTTGAAGAACACTGAAGCTTTCTTT.

There are many counts of this clonotype. This chain connects TRBV11-3 to TRBJ1-1; a possible D gene is TRBD1 (5 bases). Germline loops: CDR1 SGHNT, CDR2 YENEEA. Trimming took 5 bases from V and 5 from J, leaving 21 bases between them. This CDR3 has 16 residues. The CDR3 bases are TGTGCCAGCAGCCCGGGATCAAAGGGGTCGGTGACTGAAGCTTTCTTT. This sequence encodes CASSPGSKGSVTEAFF.

The sample holds many counts of this clonotype. The junction differs from germline at one of its ends, possibly a read error. The chain is built from TRBV6-1 and TRBJ1-1, with D perhaps TRBD1 (6 bases). The CDR3 has 14 residues. CDR1 MNHNS and CDR2 SASEGT come from the germline V gene. The CDR3 region has the DNA TGTGCCAGCAGTTATGGGGGCGCCGTCACTGAAGCCTTCTTT. Its translation is CASSYGGAVTEAFF.

At least ten counts were recorded for this clonotype. The chain recombines TRBV5-1 with TRBJ2-1; the D gene is possibly TRBD1 (5 bases). This CDR3 contains 13 residues. Germline loops: CDR1 SGHRS, CDR2 YFSETQ. V was cut by 2 bases and J by 6 bases, with 9 bases left in between. The CDR3 protein is CASSFNQGNEQFF. The CDR3 DNA reads TGCGCCAGCAGCTTCAATCAGGGCAATGAGCAGTTCTTC.

This clonotype was seen ten or more times. The chain is built from TRBV30 and TRBJ1-1; D remains unclear. CDR1 is GTSNPN, CDR2 SVGIG, per germline (reference sequence). The CDR3 contains 10 residues. V lost 1 base, J lost 8 bases, and 5 bases lay in between. The CDR3 DNA reads as TGTGCCTGGAGTGGAGCAGAAGCTTTCTTT. Its protein is CAWSGAEAFF. Full variable domain (missing parts from reference TRBV30 and TRBJ1-1): SQTIHQWPATLVQPVGSPLSLECTVEGTSNPNLYWYRQAAGRGLQLLFYSVGIGQISSEVPQNLSASRPQDRQFILSSKKLLLSDSGFYLCAWSGAEAFFGQGTRLTVV.

This clonotype was seen at least ten times. The genes are TRBV28 and TRBJ2-7; 7 bases agree with TRBD1. CDR1 and CDR2 from the germline V gene are MDHEN and SYDVKM. V gave up 5 bases and J gave up 4 bases; unmatched junction bases: 8. This CDR3 has 14 amino acids. CDR3 in DNA: TGTGCCAGCAGTCCCCCACGGACAGGTTACGAGCAGTACTTC. The encoded protein is CASSPPRTGYEQYF.

This clonotype was found many times. The chain has TRBV20-1 and TRBJ2-5, with unresolved D. This CDR3 comprises 13 residues. Looked up from germline, CDR1 is DFQATT and CDR2 is SNEGSKA (reference sequence). Between the trimmed V and J ends, which lost 2 bases and 5 bases, there was a span of 12 bases. CDR3 region: CSARPKFEETQYF. The CDR3 DNA sequence: TGCAGTGCTAGACCCAAATTCGAGGAGACCCAGTACTTC.

Regarding this clonotype: This may be a read error, as it is one base from a much larger clone. The chain employs TRBV6-2 or TRBV6-3 and TRBJ2-7; D unclear. Germline-derived CDR1 and CDR2 are MNHEY and SVGEGT. V lost 7 bases and J 3 bases, leaving 16 bases between the germline ends. This CDR3 is built from 14 residues. Here the CDR3 reads CASTSIIAYYEQYF. The CDR3 DNA follows: TGTGCCAGCACTTCTATCATCGCTTACTACGAGCAGTACTTC.

The table lists this clonotype with a few counts. The J gene is TRBJ1-1, the V gene TRBV20-1; D perhaps matches TRBD1 (6 bases). V gave up 4 bases and J gave up 5 bases, with 11 bases separating them. CDR3 length: 12 amino acids. Germline V gene sequence: CDR1 DFQATT, CDR2 SNEGSKA (reference sequence). This CDR3 reads CSAKQGWTEAFF. In DNA form, the CDR3 reads TGCAGTGCTAAACAGGGTTGGACTGAAGCTTTCTTT.

In this sample, this clonotype turned up many times. The V and J genes are TRBV5-6 and TRBJ2-5, with a tentative D call TRBD1 (5 bases). Germline V CDR1 and CDR2: SGHDT, YYEEEE. V was trimmed by 0 bases and J by 1 base, leaving 7 bases between them. This CDR3 contains 14 residues. DNA for the CDR3: TGTGCCAGCAGCTTGGTGACAGTCCAAGAGACCCAGTACTTC. This encodes CASSLVTVQETQYF.

The chain carries TRBV7-6 and TRBJ2-4, with D possibly being TRBD1 (5 bases). Trimming shortened V by 1 base and J by 3 bases, and 13 bases separated the two germline ends. This CDR3 is 16 amino acids long. CDR1 and CDR2 (germline): SGHVS, FNYEAQ. CDR3 in amino acids: CASSLVPTVVKNIQYF. CDR3 sequence (DNA): TGTGCCAGCAGCTTAGTGCCGACAGTTGTCAAAAACATTCAGTACTTC. Full variable domain (rest looked up from reference TRBV7-6 and TRBJ2-4): GAGVSQSPRYKVTKRGQDVALRCDPISGHVSLYWYRQALGQGPEFLTYFNYEAQQDKSGLPNDRFSAERPEGSISTLTIQRTEQRDSAMYRCASSLVPTVVKNIQYFGAGTRLSVL.

The V and J genes are TRBV20-1 and TRBJ2-7; 9 positions match TRBD2. In germline, CDR1 is DFQATT, CDR2 SNEGSKA (reference sequence). The junction had 8 bases not matched to a gene; V was cut back by 7 bases and J by 4 bases. This CDR3 has 13 residues. The CDR3 is CSGGREGLYEQYF. The CDR3 DNA follows: TGCAGTGGGGGGCGGGAGGGCCTGTACGAGCAGTACTTC.

This clonotype came up many times. This chain links TRBV7-8 with TRBJ2-7; 7 nucleotides align to TRBD2. This CDR3 region has 15 residues. Germline V gene sequence: CDR1 SGHVS, CDR2 FQNEAQ. The junction had 7 bases not matched to a gene; V was cut back by 3 bases and J by 2 bases. The CDR3: CASSLEWREPYEQYF. The CDR3 region has the DNA TGTGCCAGCAGCTTGGAGTGGCGGGAGCCCTACGAGCAGTACTTC.